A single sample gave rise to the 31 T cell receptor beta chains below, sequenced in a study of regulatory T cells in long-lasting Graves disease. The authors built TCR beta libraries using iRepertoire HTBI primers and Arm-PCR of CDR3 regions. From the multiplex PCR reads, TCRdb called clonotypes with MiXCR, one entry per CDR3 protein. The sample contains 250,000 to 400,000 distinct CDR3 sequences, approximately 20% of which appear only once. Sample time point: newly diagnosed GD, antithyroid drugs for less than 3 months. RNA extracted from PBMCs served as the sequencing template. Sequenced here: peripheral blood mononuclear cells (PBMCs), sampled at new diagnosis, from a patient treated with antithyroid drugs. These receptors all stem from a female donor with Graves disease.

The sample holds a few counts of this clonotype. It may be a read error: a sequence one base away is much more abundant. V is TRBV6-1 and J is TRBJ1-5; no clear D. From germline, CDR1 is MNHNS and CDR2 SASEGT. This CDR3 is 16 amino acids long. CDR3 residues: CASSEEAGESSQPQHF. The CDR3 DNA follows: TGTGCCAGCAGTGAAGAGGCAGGCGAAAGCAGTCAGCCCCAGCATTTT.

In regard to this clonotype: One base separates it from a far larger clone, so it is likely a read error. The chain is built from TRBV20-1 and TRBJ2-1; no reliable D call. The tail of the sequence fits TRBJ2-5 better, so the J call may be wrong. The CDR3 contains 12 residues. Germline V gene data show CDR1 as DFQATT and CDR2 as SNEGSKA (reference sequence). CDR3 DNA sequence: TGCAGTGCTATCCAAGGGCAAGGGACCCAGTACTTC. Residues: CSAIQGQGTQYF.

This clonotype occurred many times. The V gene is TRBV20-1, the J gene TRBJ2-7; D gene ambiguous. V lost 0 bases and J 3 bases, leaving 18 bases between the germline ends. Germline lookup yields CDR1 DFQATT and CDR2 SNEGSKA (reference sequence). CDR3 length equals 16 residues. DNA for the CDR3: TGCAGTGCTAGAGATGAGGTTCTAGGGCCAAACTACGAGCAGTACTTC. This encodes CSARDEVLGPNYEQYF.

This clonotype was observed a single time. The CDR3 here is CASSLGQVEWDNSPLHF. In DNA form, the CDR3 reads TGCGCCAGCAGCTTGGGGCAGGTGGAATGGGACAATTCACCCCTCCACTTT. V usage is TRBV5-1 and J usage is TRBJ1-6, with a weak D call TRBD1 (5 bases). With 0 bases removed from V and 7 bases from J, the gap between germline ends came to 17 bases. This CDR3 comprises 17 residues. Germline V gives CDR1 SGHRS, CDR2 YFSETQ.

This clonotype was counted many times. CDR3 DNA sequence: TGTGCCAGCAGATCCGGGACTAGGGATGAGCAGTTCTTC. It encodes CASRSGTRDEQFF. V gene TRBV27 combines with J gene TRBJ2-1; TRBD2 matches 8 bases. This CDR3 comprises 13 residues. J was trimmed by 8 bases and V by 6 bases; bases with no gene match: 6. Germline CDR1 reads MNHEY; CDR2 reads SMNVEV (reference sequence).

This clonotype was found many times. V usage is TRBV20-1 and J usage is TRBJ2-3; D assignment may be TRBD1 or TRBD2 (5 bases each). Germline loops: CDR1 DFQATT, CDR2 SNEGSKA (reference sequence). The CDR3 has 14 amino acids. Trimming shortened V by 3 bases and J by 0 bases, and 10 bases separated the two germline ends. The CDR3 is CSARGDPSTDTQYF. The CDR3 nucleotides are TGCAGTGCTAGGGGGGATCCTAGCACAGATACGCAGTATTTT.

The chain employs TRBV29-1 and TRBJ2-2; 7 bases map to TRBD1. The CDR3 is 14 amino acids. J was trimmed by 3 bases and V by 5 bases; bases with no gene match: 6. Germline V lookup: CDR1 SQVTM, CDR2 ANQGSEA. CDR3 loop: CSVLQGFDTGELFF. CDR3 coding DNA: TGCAGCGTTCTACAGGGGTTTGACACCGGGGAGCTGTTTTTT.

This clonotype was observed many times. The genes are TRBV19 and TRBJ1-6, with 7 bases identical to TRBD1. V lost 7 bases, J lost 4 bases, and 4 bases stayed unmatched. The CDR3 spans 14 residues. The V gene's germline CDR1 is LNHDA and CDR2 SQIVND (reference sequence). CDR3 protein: CASIGDSYNSPLHF. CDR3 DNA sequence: TGTGCCAGTATAGGGGACAGTTATAATTCACCCCTCCACTTT. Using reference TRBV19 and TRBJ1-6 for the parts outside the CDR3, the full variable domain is DGGITQSPKYLFRKEGQNVTLSCEQNLNHDAMYWYRQDPGQGLRLIYYSQIVNDFQKGDIAEGYSVSREKKESFPLTVTSAQKNPTAFYLCASIGDSYNSPLHFGNGTRLTVT.

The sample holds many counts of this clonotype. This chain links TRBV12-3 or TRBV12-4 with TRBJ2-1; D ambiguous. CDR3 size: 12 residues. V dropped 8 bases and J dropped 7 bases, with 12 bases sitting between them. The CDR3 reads CASGNPVNEQFF. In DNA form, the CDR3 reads TGTGCCAGCGGCAACCCGGTGAATGAGCAGTTCTTC.

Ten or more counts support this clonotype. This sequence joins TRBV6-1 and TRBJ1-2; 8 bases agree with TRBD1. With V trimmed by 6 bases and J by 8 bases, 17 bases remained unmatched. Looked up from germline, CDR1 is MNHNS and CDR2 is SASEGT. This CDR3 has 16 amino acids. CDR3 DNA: TGTGCCAGCAGACCCCAAGTCGGACAGGGAGGGTCGGGCTACACCTTC. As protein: CASRPQVGQGGSGYTF.

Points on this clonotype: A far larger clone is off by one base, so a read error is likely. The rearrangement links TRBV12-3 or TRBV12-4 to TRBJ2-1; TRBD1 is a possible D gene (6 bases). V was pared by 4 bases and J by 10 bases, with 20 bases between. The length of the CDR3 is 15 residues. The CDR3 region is CASSYPTGQQYEQFF. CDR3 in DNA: TGTGCCAGCAGTTACCCAACAGGACAGCAGTACGAGCAGTTCTTC.

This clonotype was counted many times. CDR3 in DNA: TGTGCCAGCAGTTTACTTAGGCGGGAGGGGGTCTACAATGAGCAGTTCTTC. Protein sequence: CASSLLRREGVYNEQFF. The chain joins TRBV28 to TRBJ2-1, with 9 positions matching TRBD2. Germline CDR1 reads MDHEN; CDR2 reads SYDVKM. V was pared by 2 bases and J by 3 bases, with 8 bases of the junction left unmatched. The CDR3 totals 17 residues. Filled out from reference TRBV28 and TRBJ2-1, the complete variable domain reads DVKVTQSSRYLVKRTGEKVFLECVQDMDHENMFWYRQDPGLGLRLIYFSYDVKMKEKGDIPEGYSVSREKKERFSLILESASTNQTSMYLCASSLLRREGVYNEQFFGPGTRLTVL.

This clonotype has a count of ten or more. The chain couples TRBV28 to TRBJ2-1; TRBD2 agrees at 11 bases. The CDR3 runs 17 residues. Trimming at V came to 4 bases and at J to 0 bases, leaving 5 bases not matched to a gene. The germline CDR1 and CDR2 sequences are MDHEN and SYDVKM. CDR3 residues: CASSSQTSGSSYNEQFF. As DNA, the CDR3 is TGTGCCAGCAGTTCGCAAACTAGCGGGAGCTCCTACAATGAGCAGTTCTTC. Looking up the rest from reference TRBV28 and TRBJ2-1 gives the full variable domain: DVKVTQSSRYLVKRTGEKVFLECVQDMDHENMFWYRQDPGLGLRLIYFSYDVKMKEKGDIPEGYSVSREKKERFSLILESASTNQTSMYLCASSSQTSGSSYNEQFFGPGTRLTVL.

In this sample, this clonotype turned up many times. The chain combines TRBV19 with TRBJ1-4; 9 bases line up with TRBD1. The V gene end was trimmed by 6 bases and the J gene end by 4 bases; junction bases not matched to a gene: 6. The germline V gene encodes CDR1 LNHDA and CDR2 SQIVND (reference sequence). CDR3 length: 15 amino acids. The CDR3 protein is CASSTGTGFNEKLFF. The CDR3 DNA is TGTGCCAGTAGCACCGGGACAGGGTTTAATGAAAAACTGTTTTTT.

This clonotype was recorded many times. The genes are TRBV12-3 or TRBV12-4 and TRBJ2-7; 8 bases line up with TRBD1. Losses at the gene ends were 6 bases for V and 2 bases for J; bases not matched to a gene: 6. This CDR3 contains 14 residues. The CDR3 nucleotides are TGTGCCAGCAGGATCGGACAGGGCCCCTACGAGCAGTACTTC. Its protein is CASRIGQGPYEQYF.

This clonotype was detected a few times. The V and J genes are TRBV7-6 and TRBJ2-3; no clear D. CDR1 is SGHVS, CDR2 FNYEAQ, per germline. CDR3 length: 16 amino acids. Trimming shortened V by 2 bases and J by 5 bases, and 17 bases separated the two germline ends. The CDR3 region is CASSLPGPIAGDTQYF. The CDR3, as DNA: TGTGCCAGCAGCTTACCGGGTCCCATCGCCGGAGATACGCAGTATTTT.

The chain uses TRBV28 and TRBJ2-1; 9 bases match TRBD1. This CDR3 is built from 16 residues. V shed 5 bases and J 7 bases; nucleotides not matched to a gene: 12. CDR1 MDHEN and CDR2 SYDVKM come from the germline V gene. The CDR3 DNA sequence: TGTGCCAGCAGTGCCTCGAACCCGGGACAGGGAAATGAGCAGTTCTTC. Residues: CASSASNPGQGNEQFF. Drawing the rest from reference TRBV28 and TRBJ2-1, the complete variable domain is DVKVTQSSRYLVKRTGEKVFLECVQDMDHENMFWYRQDPGLGLRLIYFSYDVKMKEKGDIPEGYSVSREKKERFSLILESASTNQTSMYLCASSASNPGQGNEQFFGPGTRLTVL.

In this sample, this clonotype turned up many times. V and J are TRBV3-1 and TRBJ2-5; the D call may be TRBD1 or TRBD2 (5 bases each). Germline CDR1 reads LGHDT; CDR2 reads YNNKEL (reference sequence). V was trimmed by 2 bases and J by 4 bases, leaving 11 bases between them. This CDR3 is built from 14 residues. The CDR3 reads CASSQYPGRETQYF. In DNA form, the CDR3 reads TGTGCCAGCAGCCAATATCCGGGGCGAGAGACCCAGTACTTC.

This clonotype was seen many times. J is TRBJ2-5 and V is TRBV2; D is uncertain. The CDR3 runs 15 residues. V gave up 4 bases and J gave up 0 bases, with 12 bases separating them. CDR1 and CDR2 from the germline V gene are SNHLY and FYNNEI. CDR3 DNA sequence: TGTGCCAGCAGTGTCATCAGTAACGACCAAGAGACCCAGTACTTC. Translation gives CASSVISNDQETQYF.

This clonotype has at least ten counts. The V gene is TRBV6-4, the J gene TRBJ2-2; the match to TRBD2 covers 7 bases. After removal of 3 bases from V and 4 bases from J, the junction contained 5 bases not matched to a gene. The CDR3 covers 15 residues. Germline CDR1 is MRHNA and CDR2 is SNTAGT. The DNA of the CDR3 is TGTGCCAGCAGTGAGAACTGGGAGGGCACCGGGGAGCTGTTTTTT. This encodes CASSENWEGTGELFF.

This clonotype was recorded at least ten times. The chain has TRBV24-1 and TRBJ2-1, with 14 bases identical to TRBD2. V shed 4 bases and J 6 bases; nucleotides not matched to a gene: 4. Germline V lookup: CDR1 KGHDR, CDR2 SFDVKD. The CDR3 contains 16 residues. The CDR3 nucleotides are TGTGCCACCAGTGACCGGACTAGCGGGAGGAGCAATGAGCAGTTCTTC. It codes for CATSDRTSGRSNEQFF.

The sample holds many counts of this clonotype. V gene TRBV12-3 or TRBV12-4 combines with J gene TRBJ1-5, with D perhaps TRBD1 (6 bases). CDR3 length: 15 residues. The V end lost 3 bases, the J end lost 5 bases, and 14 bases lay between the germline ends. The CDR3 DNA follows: TGTGCCAGCAGTTTCGGGGGCCCGGAGGATCAGCCCCAGCATTTT. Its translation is CASSFGGPEDQPQHF.

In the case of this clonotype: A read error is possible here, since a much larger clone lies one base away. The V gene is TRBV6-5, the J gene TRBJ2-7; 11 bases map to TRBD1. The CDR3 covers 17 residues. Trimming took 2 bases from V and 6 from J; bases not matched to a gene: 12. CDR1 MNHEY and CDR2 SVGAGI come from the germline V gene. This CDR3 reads CASSYVEPGTGGGEQYF. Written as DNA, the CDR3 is TGTGCCAGCAGTTACGTCGAGCCCGGGACAGGGGGAGGCGAGCAGTACTTC.

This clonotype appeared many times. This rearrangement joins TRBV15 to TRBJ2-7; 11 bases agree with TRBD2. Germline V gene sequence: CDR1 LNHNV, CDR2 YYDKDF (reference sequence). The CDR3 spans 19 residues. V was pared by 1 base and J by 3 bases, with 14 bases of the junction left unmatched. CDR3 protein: CATSRVGASGRPSYYEQYF. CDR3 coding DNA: TGTGCCACCAGCAGAGTTGGGGCTAGCGGGAGGCCAAGCTACTACGAGCAGTACTTC.

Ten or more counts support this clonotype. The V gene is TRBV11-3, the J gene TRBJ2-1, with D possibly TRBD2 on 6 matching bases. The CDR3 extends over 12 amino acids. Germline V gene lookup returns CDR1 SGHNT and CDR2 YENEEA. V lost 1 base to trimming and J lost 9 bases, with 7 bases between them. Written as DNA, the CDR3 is TGTGCCAGCAGCTTAGGGCGGGGTGAGCAGTTCTTC. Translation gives CASSLGRGEQFF.

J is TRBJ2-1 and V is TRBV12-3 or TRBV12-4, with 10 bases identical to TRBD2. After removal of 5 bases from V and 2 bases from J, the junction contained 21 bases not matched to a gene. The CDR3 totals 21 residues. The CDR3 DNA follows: TGTGCCAGCAGTGGACTAGCGGCCCCGAGGGCCCTAACCAAAGCCTACAATGAGCAGTTCTTC. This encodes CASSGLAAPRALTKAYNEQFF.

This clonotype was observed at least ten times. The CDR3 loop is CASRGQGGAGELFF. The CDR3 nucleotides are TGTGCCAGCAGAGGACAGGGGGGAGCCGGGGAGCTGTTTTTT. The chain is built from TRBV6-1 and TRBJ2-2; 10 bases fit TRBD1. Trimming removed 6 bases from V and 6 bases from J; junction bases left unmatched: 4. This CDR3 is 14 amino acids long. CDR1 is MNHNS and CDR2 is SASEGT in the germline V gene.

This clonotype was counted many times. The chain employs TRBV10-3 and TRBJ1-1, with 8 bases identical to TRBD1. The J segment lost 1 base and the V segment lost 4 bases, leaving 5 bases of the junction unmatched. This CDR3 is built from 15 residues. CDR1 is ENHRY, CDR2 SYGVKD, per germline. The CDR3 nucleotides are TGTGCCATCAGTGGACAGGGGTCATCGAACACTGAAGCTTTCTTT. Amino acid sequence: CAISGQGSSNTEAFF.

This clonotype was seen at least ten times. The CDR3 sequence is CSARDLGGGVYEQYF. In nucleotides, the CDR3 is TGCAGTGCTAGAGATCTGGGAGGGGGGGTCTACGAGCAGTACTTC. The rearrangement joins TRBV20-1 to TRBJ2-7, with D possibly matching TRBD2 (7 bases). Per germline, CDR1 DFQATT and CDR2 SNEGSKA (reference sequence). Trimming took off 0 bases at V and 3 bases at J, with 15 bases between the two ends. This CDR3 is 15 amino acids long.

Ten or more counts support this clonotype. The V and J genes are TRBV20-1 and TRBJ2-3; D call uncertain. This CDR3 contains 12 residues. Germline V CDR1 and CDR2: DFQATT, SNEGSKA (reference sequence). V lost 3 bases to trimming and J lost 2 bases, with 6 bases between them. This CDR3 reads CSASDNTDTQYF. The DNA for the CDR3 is TGCAGTGCTAGTGACAACACAGATACGCAGTATTTT.

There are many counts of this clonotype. In DNA, the CDR3 is TGCAGTGCTAGATACTCAGCGACAGGGGGCAGGACAGATACGCAGTATTTT. Amino acid sequence: CSARYSATGGRTDTQYF. The genes are TRBV20-1 and TRBJ2-3; 10 bases align to TRBD1. Per the germline V gene, CDR1 is DFQATT and CDR2 is SNEGSKA (reference sequence). The CDR3 is made up of 17 amino acids. Trimming removed 2 bases from V and 3 bases from J; junction bases left unmatched: 11.